The sequence of this TCR beta chain was determined in a study of cytomegalovirus exposure and HLA in healthy donors. Study-wide results and caveats: Based on reports, TCR beta sequences accurately predicted HLA-A and HLA-B alleles for most subjects.

60 Vbeta and 13 Jbeta primers were used in PCR. Generated by immunoSEQ multiplex PCR, the TCRdb table keeps only in-frame clones and is missing some. Among roughly 110,000 clones listed, roughly two thirds were seen once. The CDR3 runs to 13 residues. V was shortened by 8 bases and J by 5 bases, with 13 bases between the two germline ends. Germline V lookup: CDR1 SNHLY, CDR2 FYNNEI. Concerning this clone itself: What it binds is not known.

The sequence derives from a young man in good health and CMV-seropositive. The V call is TRBV2, the J call TRBJ1-5; TRBD1 might be the D (5 bases). Sequencing input: PBMCs. DNA of the CDR3: TGTGCCAGCGCTATGGGGCAAGATCAGCCCCAGCATTTT. It encodes CASAMGQDQPQHF.